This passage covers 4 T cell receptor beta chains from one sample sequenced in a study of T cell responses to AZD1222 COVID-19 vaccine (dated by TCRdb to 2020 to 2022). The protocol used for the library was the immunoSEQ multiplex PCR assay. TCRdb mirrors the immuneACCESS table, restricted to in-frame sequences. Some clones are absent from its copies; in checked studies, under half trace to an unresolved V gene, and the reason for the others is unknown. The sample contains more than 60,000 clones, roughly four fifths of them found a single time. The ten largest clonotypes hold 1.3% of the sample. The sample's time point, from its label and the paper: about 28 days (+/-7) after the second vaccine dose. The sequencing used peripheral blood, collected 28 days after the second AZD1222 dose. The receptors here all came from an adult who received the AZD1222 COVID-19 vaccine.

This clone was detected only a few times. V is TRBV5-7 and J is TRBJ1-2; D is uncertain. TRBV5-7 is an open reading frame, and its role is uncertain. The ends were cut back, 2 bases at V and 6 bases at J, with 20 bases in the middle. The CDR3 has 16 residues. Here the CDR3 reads CASSFPLPDDADGYTF. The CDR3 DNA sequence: TGTGCCAGCAGCTTTCCTCTCCCTGATGATGCAGATGGCTACACCTTC.

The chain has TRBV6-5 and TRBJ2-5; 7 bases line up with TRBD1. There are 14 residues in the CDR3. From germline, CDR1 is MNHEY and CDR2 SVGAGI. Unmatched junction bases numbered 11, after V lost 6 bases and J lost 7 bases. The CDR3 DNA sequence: TGTGCCAGCAGCGCAACAGGGGCGTTAGGGACCCAGTACTTC. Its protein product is CASSATGALGTQYF.

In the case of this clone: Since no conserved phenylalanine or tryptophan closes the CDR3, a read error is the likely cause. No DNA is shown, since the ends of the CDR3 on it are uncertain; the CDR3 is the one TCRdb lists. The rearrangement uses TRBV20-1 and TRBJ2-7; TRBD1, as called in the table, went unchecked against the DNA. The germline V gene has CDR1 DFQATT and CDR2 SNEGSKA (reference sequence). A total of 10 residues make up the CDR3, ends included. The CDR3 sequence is CSARPGTGSS.

CDR3 loop: CASSDEGSGNTIYF. The CDR3 DNA reads TGTGCCAGCAGTGATGAGGGATCTGGAAACACCATATATTTT. The chain employs TRBV25-1 and TRBJ1-3; unclear D gene. Trimming removed 3 bases at V and 1 base at J, with 7 bases between. Germline V gene data show CDR1 as MGHDK and CDR2 as SYGVNS. This CDR3 has 14 amino acids. Together with reference TRBV25-1 and TRBJ1-3, the CDR3 gives the full variable domain: EADIYQTPRYLVIGTGKKITLECSQTMGHDKMYWYQQDPGMELHLIHYSYGVNSTEKGDLSSESTVSRIRTEHFPLTLESARPSHTSQYLCASSDEGSGNTIYFGEGSWLTVV.